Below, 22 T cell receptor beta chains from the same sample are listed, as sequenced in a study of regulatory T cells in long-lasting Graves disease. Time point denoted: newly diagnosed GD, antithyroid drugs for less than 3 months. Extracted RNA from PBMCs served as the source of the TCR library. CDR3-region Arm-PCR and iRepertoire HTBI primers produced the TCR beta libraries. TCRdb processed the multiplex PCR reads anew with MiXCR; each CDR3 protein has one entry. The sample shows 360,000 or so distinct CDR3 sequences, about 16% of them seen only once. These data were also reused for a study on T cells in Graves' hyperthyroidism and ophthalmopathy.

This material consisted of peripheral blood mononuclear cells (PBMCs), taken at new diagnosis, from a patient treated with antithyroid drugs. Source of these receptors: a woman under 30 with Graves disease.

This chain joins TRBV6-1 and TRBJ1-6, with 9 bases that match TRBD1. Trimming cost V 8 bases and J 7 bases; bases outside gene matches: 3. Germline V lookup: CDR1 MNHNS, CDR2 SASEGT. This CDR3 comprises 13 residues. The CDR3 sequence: CASFDRGNSPLHF. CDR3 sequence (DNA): TGTGCCAGCTTCGACAGGGGGAATTCACCCCTCCACTTT.

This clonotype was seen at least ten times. Here the CDR3 DNA reads TGCGCCAGCAGCGTAACCGGGACAGGTTCCGCCCGGGAGCAGTACTTC. Translating gives CASSVTGTGSAREQYF. This chain joins TRBV5-1 and TRBJ2-7; 8 nucleotides agree with TRBD1. The CDR3 runs 16 residues. V gave up 4 bases and J gave up 7 bases; unmatched junction bases: 16. Germline V gene lookup returns CDR1 SGHRS and CDR2 YFSETQ.

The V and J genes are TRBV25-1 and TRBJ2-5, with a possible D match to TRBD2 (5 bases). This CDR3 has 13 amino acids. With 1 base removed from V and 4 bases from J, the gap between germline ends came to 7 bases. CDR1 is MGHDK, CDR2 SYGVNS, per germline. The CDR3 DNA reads TGTGCCAGCAGTGAATTTGGGAGAGAGACCCAGTACTTC. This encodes CASSEFGRETQYF.

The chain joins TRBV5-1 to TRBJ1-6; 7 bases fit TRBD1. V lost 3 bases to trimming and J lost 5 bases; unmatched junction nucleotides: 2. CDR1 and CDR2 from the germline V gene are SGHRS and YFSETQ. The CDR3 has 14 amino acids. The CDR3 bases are TGCGCCAGCAGCTACACAGGGGATAATTCACCCCTCCACTTT. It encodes CASSYTGDNSPLHF.

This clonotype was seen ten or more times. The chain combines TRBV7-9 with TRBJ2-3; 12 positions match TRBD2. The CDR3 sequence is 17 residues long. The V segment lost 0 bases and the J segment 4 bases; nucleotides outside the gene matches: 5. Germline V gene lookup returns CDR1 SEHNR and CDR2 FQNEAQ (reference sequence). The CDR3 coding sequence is TGTGCCAGCAGCTTAGCGACTAGCGGGGGTCGCGCAGATACGCAGTATTTT. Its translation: CASSLATSGGRADTQYF.

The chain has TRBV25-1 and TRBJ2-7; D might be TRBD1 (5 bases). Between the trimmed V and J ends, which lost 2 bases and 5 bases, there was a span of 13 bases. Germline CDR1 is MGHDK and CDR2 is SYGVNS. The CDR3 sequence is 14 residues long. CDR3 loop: CASSEPTGIHEQYF. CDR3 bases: TGTGCCAGCAGTGAACCCACAGGCATCCACGAGCAGTACTTC.

CDR3 DNA: TGTGCCAGCAGCCAAACCGGGACAGGCAATGAAAAACTGTTTTTT. It codes for CASSQTGTGNEKLFF. The genes are TRBV3-1 and TRBJ1-4; 8 bases align to TRBD1. Germline V gene lookup returns CDR1 LGHDT and CDR2 YNNKEL (reference sequence). Losses at the gene ends were 2 bases for V and 5 bases for J; bases not matched to a gene: 4. CDR3 length equals 15 residues. The full variable domain, its missing parts supplied by reference TRBV3-1 and TRBJ1-4, is DTAVSQTPKYLVTQMGNDKSIKCEQNLGHDTMYWYKQDSKKFLKIMFSYNNKELIINETVPNRFSPKSPDKAHLNLHINSLELGDSAVYFCASSQTGTGNEKLFFGSGTQLSVL.

CDR3 coding DNA: TGTGCCAGCAGTTTTACAGGCCAAGAGACCCAGTACTTC. It is translated as CASSFTGQETQYF. V is TRBV27 and J is TRBJ2-5; D is perhaps TRBD1 (5 bases). Trimming removed 3 bases from V and 1 base from J, with 6 bases in between. The CDR3 has 13 amino acids. In germline, CDR1 is MNHEY, CDR2 SMNVEV (reference sequence).

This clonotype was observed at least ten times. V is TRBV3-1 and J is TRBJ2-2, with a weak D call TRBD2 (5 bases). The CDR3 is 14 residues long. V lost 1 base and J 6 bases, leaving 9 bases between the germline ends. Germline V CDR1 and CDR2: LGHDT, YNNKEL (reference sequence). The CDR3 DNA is TGTGCCAGCAGCCAAGGGCGAGGGCCCGGGGAGCTGTTTTTT. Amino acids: CASSQGRGPGELFF.

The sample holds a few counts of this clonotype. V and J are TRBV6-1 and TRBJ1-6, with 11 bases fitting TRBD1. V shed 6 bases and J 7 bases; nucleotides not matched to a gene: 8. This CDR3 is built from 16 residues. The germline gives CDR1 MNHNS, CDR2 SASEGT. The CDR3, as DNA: TGTGCCAGCAGAGCACCGGACAGGGGGCACAATTCACCCCTCCACTTT. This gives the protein CASRAPDRGHNSPLHF.

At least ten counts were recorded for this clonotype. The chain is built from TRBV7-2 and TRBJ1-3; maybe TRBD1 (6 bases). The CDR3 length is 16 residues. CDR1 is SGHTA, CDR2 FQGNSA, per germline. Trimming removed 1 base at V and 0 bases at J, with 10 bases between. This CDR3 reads CASSLGRTASGNTIYF. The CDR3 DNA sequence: TGTGCCAGCAGCTTAGGGCGGACAGCCTCTGGAAACACCATATATTTT.

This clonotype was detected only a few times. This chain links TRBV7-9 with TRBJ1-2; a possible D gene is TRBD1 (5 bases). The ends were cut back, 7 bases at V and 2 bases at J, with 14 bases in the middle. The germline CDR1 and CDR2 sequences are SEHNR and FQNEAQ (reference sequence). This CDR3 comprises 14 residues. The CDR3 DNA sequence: TGTGCCAGCACCGAACAGGAGTCGAACTATGGCTACACCTTC. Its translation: CASTEQESNYGYTF.

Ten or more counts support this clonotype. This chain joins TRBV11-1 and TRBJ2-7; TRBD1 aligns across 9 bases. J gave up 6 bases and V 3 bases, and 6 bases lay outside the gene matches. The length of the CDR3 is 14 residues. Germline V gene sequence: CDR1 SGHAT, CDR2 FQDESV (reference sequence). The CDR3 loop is CASSFDLTGGEQYF. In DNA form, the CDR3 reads TGTGCCAGCAGCTTTGATTTGACAGGGGGCGAGCAGTACTTC.

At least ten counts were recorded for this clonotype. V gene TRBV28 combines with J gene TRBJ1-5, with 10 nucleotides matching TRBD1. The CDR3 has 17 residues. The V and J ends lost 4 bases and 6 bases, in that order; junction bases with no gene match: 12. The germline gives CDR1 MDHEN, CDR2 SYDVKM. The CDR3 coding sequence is TGTGCCAGCAGTTCCTACCTGGGACAGGGGAATTTTCAGCCCCAGCATTTT. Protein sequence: CASSSYLGQGNFQPQHF.

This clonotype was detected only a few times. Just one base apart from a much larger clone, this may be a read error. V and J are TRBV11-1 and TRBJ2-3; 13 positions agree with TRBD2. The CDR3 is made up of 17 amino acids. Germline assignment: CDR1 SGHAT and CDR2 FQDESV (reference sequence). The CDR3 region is CASSLGRTSGGTETQYF. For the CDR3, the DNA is TGTGCCAGCAGCTTAGGAAGGACTAGCGGGGGCACAGAAACGCAGTATTTT.

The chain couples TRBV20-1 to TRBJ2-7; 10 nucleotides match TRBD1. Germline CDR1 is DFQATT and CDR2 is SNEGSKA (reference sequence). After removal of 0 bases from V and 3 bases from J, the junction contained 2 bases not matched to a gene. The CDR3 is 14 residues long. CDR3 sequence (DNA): TGCAGTGCTAGAGATGACAGGGGGCTCTACGAGCAGTACTTC. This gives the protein CSARDDRGLYEQYF.

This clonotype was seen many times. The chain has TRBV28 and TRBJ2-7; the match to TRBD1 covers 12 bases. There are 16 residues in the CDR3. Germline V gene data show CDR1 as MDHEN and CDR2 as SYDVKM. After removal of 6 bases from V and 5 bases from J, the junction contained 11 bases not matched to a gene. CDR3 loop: CASSPPSGQGADEQYF. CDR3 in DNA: TGTGCCAGCAGCCCCCCTTCGGGACAGGGGGCCGACGAGCAGTACTTC.

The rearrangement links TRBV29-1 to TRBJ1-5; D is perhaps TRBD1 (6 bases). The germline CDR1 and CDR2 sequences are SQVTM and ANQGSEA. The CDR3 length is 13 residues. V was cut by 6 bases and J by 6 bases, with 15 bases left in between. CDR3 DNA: TGCAGCGTCGCGGACAGAGTCAGTCAGCCCCAGCATTTT. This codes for CSVADRVSQPQHF.

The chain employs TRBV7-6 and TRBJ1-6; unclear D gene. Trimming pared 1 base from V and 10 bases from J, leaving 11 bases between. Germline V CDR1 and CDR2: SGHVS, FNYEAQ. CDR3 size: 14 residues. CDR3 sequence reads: CASSLGGSGSPLHF. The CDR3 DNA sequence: TGTGCCAGCAGCTTAGGGGGTTCCGGGTCACCCCTCCACTTT.

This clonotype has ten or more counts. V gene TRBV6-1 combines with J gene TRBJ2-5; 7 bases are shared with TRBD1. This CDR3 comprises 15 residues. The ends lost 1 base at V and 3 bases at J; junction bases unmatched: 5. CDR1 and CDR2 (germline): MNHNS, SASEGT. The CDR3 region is CASSEDRGLKETQYF. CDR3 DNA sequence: TGTGCCAGCAGTGAAGACAGGGGATTAAAAGAGACCCAGTACTTC.

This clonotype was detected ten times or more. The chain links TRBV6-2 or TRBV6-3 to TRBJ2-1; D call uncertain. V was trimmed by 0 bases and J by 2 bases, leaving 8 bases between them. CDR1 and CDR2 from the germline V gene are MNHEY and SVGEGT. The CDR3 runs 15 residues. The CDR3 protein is CASSYSSLTYNEQFF. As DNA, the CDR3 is TGTGCCAGCAGTTACTCATCCTTAACCTACAATGAGCAGTTCTTC.

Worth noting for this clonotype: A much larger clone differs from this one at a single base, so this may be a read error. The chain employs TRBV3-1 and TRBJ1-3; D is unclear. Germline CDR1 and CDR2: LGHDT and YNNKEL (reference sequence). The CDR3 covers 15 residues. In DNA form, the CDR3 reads TGTGCCAGCAGCCGTTCGCTGGTCTCTGGAAGCACCATATATTTT. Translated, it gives CASSRSLVSGSTIYF.